Each of the 21 T cell receptor beta chains below was sequenced from the same sample in a study of shared clonotypes between healthy human individuals. Repertoires were generated with immunoSEQ multiplex PCR, while TCRdb's copy carries only in-frame clones and drops some. This table has 560,000 or so clones, around 96% appearing once. Selected positively for CCR7 and CD45RO-negative, naive CD8 cells excluded terminally differentiated effector memory CD45RA+ cells. The specimen was naive CD8+ T cells sorted from blood. All receptors come from a woman aged 30 to 39 in good health.

The rearrangement links TRBV13 to TRBJ1-1, with a weak D call TRBD1 (5 bases). CDR1 PRHDT and CDR2 FYEKMQ come from the germline V gene (reference sequence). Trimming took off 5 bases at V and 4 bases at J, with 17 bases between the two ends. CDR3 length: 15 amino acids. In DNA form, the CDR3 reads TGTGCCAGCAGCACCCGAGATACAGGAAGCACTGAAGCTTTCTTT. Translated, it gives CASSTRDTGSTEAFF.

The gene calls are TRBV27 and TRBJ1-4, with D possibly being TRBD1 (6 bases). The CDR3 length is 16 residues. Germline-derived CDR1 and CDR2 are MNHEY and SMNVEV (reference sequence). V was cut by 6 bases and J by 3 bases, with 17 bases left in between. Here the CDR3 reads CASSPIYPGANEKLFF. Written as DNA, the CDR3 is TGTGCCAGCAGCCCCATTTATCCAGGGGCTAATGAAAAACTGTTTTTT.

The sample holds one count of this clone. The chain employs TRBV13 and TRBJ2-5; D possibly corresponds to TRBD1 (6 bases). The J call may not be correct, given that the DNA end is closer to TRBJ2-7. Germline CDR1 is PRHDT and CDR2 is FYEKMQ (reference sequence). CDR3 length: 14 residues. The DNA for the CDR3 is TGTGCCAGCAGCTTAGGGGACAGCTCCTACGAGCAGTACTTC. This encodes CASSLGDSSYEQYF.

In its sample, this clone was seen once. This chain links TRBV6-6 with TRBJ2-1, with D unclear. The germline CDR1 and CDR2 sequences are MNHNY and SVGAGI (reference sequence). This CDR3 is 15 amino acids long. V was clipped by 6 bases and J by 0 bases, with 12 bases between them. The CDR3 region is CASSPTRSSYNEQFF. CDR3 DNA sequence: TGTGCCAGCAGCCCCACCCGGAGCTCCTACAATGAGCAGTTCTTC.

A single count supports this clone. V is TRBV7-8 and J is TRBJ1-1, with D possibly being TRBD1 (5 bases). Germline CDR1 SGHVS, CDR2 FQNEAQ. V was clipped by 4 bases and J by 1 base, with 13 bases between them. The CDR3 consists of 15 residues. The DNA for the CDR3 is TGTGCCAGCAGCTGGTTTGGGGGGGGGAACACTGAAGCTTTCTTT. This codes for CASSWFGGGNTEAFF.

The gene calls are TRBV5-4 and TRBJ2-3; 8 bases are a match to TRBD1. V trimming: 5 bases; J trimming: 3 bases; junction bases outside the gene matches: 8. CDR1 is SGHNT, CDR2 YYREEE, per germline (reference sequence). CDR3 length equals 15 residues. Here the CDR3 DNA reads TGTGCCAGCAGTCCTGACAGGGGTTTGACAGATACGCAGTATTTT. It yields the protein CASSPDRGLTDTQYF. The full variable domain, rest sourced from reference TRBV5-4 and TRBJ2-3, is ETGVTQSPTHLIKTRGQQVTLRCSSQSGHNTVSWYQQALGQGPQFIFQYYREEENGRGNFPPRFSGLQFPNYSSELNVNALELDDSALYLCASSPDRGLTDTQYFGPGTRLTVL.

The V call is TRBV11-2, the J call TRBJ2-1; D uncertain. V shed 5 bases and J shed 7 bases, with 9 bases lying between them. The CDR3 runs 12 residues. The germline V gene encodes CDR1 SGHAT and CDR2 FQNNGV. CDR3 residues: CASSPLRNEQFF. In nucleotides, the CDR3 is TGTGCCAGCAGCCCATTGAGAAATGAGCAGTTCTTC.

V and J are TRBV28 and TRBJ2-5; D unclear. Germline CDR1 and CDR2: MDHEN and SYDVKM. Trimming took 6 bases from V and 1 from J, leaving 12 bases between them. The CDR3 length is 14 residues. This CDR3 reads CASSTTETQETQYF. CDR3 bases: TGTGCCAGCAGCACCACGGAGACCCAAGAGACCCAGTACTTC. The variable domain in full, with the rest retrieved from reference TRBV28 and TRBJ2-5, is DVKVTQSSRYLVKRTGEKVFLECVQDMDHENMFWYRQDPGLGLRLIYFSYDVKMKEKGDIPEGYSVSREKKERFSLILESASTNQTSMYLCASSTTETQETQYFGPGTRLLVL.

The CDR3 sequence: CASSLDRVETEAFF. CDR3 bases: TGTGCCAGCAGCCTCGACAGGGTTGAGACTGAAGCTTTCTTT. The chain joins TRBV5-6 to TRBJ1-1, with 7 bases matching TRBD1. The germline V gene has CDR1 SGHDT and CDR2 YYEEEE. V dropped 4 bases and J dropped 5; count of bases not matched to a gene: 8. CDR3 length: 14 amino acids.

The chain joins TRBV15 to TRBJ2-3; D is unresolved. The length of the CDR3 is 13 residues. Trimming shortened V by 6 bases and J by 0 bases, and 7 bases separated the two germline ends. In germline, CDR1 is LNHNV, CDR2 YYDKDF (reference sequence). CDR3 coding DNA: TGTGCCACCAGATACGAGAGCACAGATACGCAGTATTTT. Residues: CATRYESTDTQYF.

The chain has TRBV9 and TRBJ1-1; possible D gene TRBD1, 5 bases. CDR1 is SGDLS and CDR2 is YYNGEE in the germline V gene. The CDR3 has 13 residues. V was cut by 4 bases and J by 3 bases, with 10 bases left in between. The CDR3 DNA sequence: TGTGCCAGCAGCCCCGGGGACTACACTGAAGCTTTCTTT. Protein sequence: CASSPGDYTEAFF.

The chain carries TRBV19 and TRBJ2-5; 8 nucleotides line up with TRBD1. The V segment lost 1 base and the J segment 5 bases; nucleotides outside the gene matches: 12. Germline assignment: CDR1 LNHDA and CDR2 SQIVND (reference sequence). The CDR3 sequence is 17 residues long. The CDR3, as DNA: TGTGCCAGTAGTATAGCTCACCTGACAGGGGTCTTGGAGACCCAGTACTTC. This sequence encodes CASSIAHLTGVLETQYF.

The V gene is TRBV11-2, the J gene TRBJ1-1; D perhaps matches TRBD1 (6 bases). CDR1 and CDR2 (germline): SGHAT, FQNNGV. There are 14 residues in the CDR3. Deletions cut 3 bases from V and 3 bases from J, with 11 bases between. CDR3 amino acids: CASSFDWTDTEAFF. The DNA of the CDR3 is TGTGCCAGCAGCTTCGACTGGACAGACACTGAAGCTTTCTTT. The full variable domain, rest sourced from reference TRBV11-2 and TRBJ1-1, is EAGVAQSPRYKIIEKRQSVAFWCNPISGHATLYWYQQILGQGPKLLIQFQNNGVVDDSQLPKDRFSAERLKGVDSTLKIQPAKLEDSAVYLCASSFDWTDTEAFFGQGTRLTVV.

The DNA of the CDR3 is TGTGCCAGCAGCTTGCGGACAGGGGGCGCCGGGGAGCTGTTTTTT. Encoded protein: CASSLRTGGAGELFF. This chain uses TRBV5-8 with TRBJ2-2; TRBD1 matches at 11 bases. V gave up 1 base and J gave up 6 bases; unmatched junction bases: 2. This CDR3 has 15 residues. Germline V CDR1 and CDR2: SGHTS, YDEGEE.

The chain carries TRBV4-1 and TRBJ1-6; the D is unclear. Per germline, CDR1 MGHRA and CDR2 YSYEKL. This CDR3 is built from 13 residues. V was clipped by 4 bases and J by 12 bases, with 13 bases between them. The CDR3 DNA reads TGCGCCAGCAGCCGAGAAAGGGCGGGACCCCTCCACTTT. Translation gives CASSRERAGPLHF.

The chain couples TRBV5-1 to TRBJ1-2; D gene ambiguous. Germline lookup yields CDR1 SGHRS and CDR2 YFSETQ. This CDR3 region has 12 residues. The V end lost 0 bases, the J end lost 8 bases, and 8 bases lay between the germline ends. CDR3 loop: CASSLDGEGYTF. The CDR3, as DNA: TGCGCCAGCAGCTTGGACGGAGAAGGCTACACCTTC.

The J gene is TRBJ2-1, the V gene TRBV6-5, with D tentatively TRBD2 (5 bases). There are 16 residues in the CDR3. V was cut by 0 bases and J by 5 bases, with 14 bases left in between. CDR1 and CDR2 from the germline V gene are MNHEY and SVGAGI. DNA for the CDR3: TGTGCCAGCAGTTACTCTGGTGAGGGAGCAGACAATGAGCAGTTCTTC. Translating gives CASSYSGEGADNEQFF.

The rearrangement uses TRBV29-1 and TRBJ1-2; no reliable D call. The CDR3 runs to 15 residues. Germline V CDR1 and CDR2: SQVTM, ANQGSEA. V dropped 1 base and J dropped 2 bases, with 14 bases sitting between them. CDR3 DNA sequence: TGCAGCGTTGAAGCAGAGTCGGGCGGGAACTATGGCTACACCTTC. It translates to CSVEAESGGNYGYTF. The variable domain in full, with the rest retrieved from reference TRBV29-1 and TRBJ1-2, is SAVISQKPSRDICQRGTSLTIQCQVDSQVTMMFWYRQQPGQSLTLIATANQGSEATYESGFVIDKFPISRPNLTFSTLTVSNMSPEDSSIYLCSVEAESGGNYGYTFGSGTRLTVV.

The chain employs TRBV4-1 and TRBJ1-1, with D tentatively TRBD1 (5 bases). The germline CDR1 and CDR2 sequences are MGHRA and YSYEKL. This CDR3 comprises 15 residues. The V and J ends lost 5 bases and 2 bases respectively, with 15 bases between them. The CDR3 loop reads CASSWEGSRNTEAFF. In nucleotides, the CDR3 is TGCGCCAGCAGCTGGGAGGGGTCCCGTAACACTGAAGCTTTCTTT.

V and J are TRBV7-9 and TRBJ2-7; TRBD2 aligns across 10 bases. Per germline, CDR1 SEHNR and CDR2 FQNEAQ (reference sequence). CDR3 length: 16 residues. Germline trimming cut 5 bases from V and 2 bases from J; bases unmatched to any gene: 9. CDR3: CASSIFSSGRTYEQYF. As DNA, the CDR3 is TGTGCCAGCAGCATATTCTCTAGCGGGAGAACCTACGAGCAGTACTTC.

The rearrangement links TRBV7-6 to TRBJ1-3, with unresolved D. Germline-derived CDR1 and CDR2 are SGHVS and FNYEAQ. The length of the CDR3 is 15 residues. V was cut by 1 base and J by 0 bases, with 7 bases left in between. The CDR3 DNA follows: TGTGCCAGCAGCTTAGACAAGAACTCTGGAAACACCATATATTTT. Protein: CASSLDKNSGNTIYF.